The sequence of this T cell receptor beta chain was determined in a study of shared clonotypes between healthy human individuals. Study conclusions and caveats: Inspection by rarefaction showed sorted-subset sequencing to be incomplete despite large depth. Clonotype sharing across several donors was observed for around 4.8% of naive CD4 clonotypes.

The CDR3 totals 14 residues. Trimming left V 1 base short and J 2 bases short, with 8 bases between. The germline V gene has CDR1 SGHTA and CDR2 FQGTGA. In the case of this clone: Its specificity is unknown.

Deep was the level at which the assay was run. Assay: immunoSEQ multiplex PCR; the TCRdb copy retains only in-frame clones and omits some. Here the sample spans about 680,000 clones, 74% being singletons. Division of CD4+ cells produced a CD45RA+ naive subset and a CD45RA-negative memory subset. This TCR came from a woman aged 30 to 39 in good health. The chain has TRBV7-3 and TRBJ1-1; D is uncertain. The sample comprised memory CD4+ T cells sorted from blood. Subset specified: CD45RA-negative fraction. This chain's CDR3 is CASSLKASNTEAFF. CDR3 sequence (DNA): TGTGCCAGCAGCTTAAAGGCCTCTAACACTGAAGCTTTCTTT.